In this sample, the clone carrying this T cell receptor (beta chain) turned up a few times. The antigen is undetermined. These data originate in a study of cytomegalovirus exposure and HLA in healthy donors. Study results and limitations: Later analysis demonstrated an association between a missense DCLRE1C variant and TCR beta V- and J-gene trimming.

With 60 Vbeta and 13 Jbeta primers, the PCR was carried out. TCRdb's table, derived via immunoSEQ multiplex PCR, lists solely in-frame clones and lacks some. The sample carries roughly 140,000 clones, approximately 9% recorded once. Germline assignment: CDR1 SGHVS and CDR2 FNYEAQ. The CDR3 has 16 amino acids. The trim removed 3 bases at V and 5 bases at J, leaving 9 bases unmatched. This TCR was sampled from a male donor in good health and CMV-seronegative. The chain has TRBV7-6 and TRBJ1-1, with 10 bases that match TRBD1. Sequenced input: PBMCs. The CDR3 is CASSLRTGGSGTEAFF. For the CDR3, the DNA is TGTGCCAGCAGCTTGAGGACAGGGGGAAGTGGAACTGAAGCTTTCTTT.